The rows below give T cell receptor beta chains drawn from one sample of a study of blood T cell repertoires in COVID-19. Clones were sequenced by immunoSEQ multiplex PCR, and TCRdb holds only the in-frame ones, with some missing. The repertoire holds around 300,000 clones, about 88% seen once, with around 2.9% in the top ten. The sample was PBMCs or T cells enriched from blood (not recorded which). Receptors were obtained from a woman in her forties or fifties who had recovered from COVID-19. Both conserved end residues are part of each CDR3. The D gene is left open where the match is weak. Clone size is stated in some rows and not others, as once, few, many or a class when expanded.

V gene	J gene	D gene	clone size	CDR3 DNA	CDR3 protein
TRBV28	TRBJ1-6	-	-	TGTGCCAGCTATGGAGGCGGATCTTCACCCCTCCACTTT	CASYGGGSSPLHF
TRBV9	TRBJ2-2	TRBD2	few	TGTGCCAGCAGCCCATTCCTAGCGGCGAACACCGGGGAGCTGTTTTTT	CASSPFLAANTGELFF
TRBV27	TRBJ2-1	-	-	TGTGCCAGCAGGATACGAGACAACAATGAGCAGTTCTTC	CASRIRDNNEQFF
TRBV30	TRBJ1-5	-	-	TGTGCCTGGAGTGTACCCGGGGGAGCGCGCCCCCAGCATTTT	CAWSVPGGARPQHF
TRBV29-1	TRBJ1-1	-	-	TGCAGCGCCACGGGAGGGGGAAGTCGGAACACTGAAGCTTTCTTT	CSATGGGSRNTEAFF
TRBV12-3/TRBV12-4	TRBJ2-3	-	-	TGTGCCAGCGAGGGTAGCACAGATACGCAGTATTTT	CASEGSTDTQYF
TRBV5-4	TRBJ1-1	TRBD1	-	TGTGCCAGCACCCCGGGACAGGGAGAGGGCATGAACACTGAAGCTTTCTTT	CASTPGQGEGMNTEAFF
TRBV6-5	TRBJ1-3	-	-	TGTGCCAGCAGACCCGACAGGTTCTCTGGAAACACCATATATTTT	CASRPDRFSGNTIYF
TRBV6-2/TRBV6-3	TRBJ1-5	-	-	TGTGCCAGCAGCCCCGAGAGACCTCTTGGGGCTCAGCCCCAGCATTTT	CASSPERPLGAQPQHF
TRBV28	TRBJ1-1	-	-	TGTGCCAGCAGTCCGGGGGGACGGAGGAACACTGAAGCTTTCTTT	CASSPGGRRNTEAFF
TRBV5-1	TRBJ2-1	-	-	TGCGCCAGCAGCCCAAACCCTAGTGGGTCCTACAATGAGCAGTTCTTC	CASSPNPSGSYNEQFF
TRBV6-2/TRBV6-3	TRBJ2-1	TRBD2	-	TGTGCCAGCAGTGCGGCGGGAGTCGATGAGCAGTTCTTC	CASSAAGVDEQFF
TRBV7-2	TRBJ2-2	TRBD1	-	TGTGCCAGCAGCTTCAGGGGGCGAACCGGGGAGCTGTTTTTT	CASSFRGRTGELFF
TRBV28	TRBJ1-5	-	-	TGTGCCAGCCAGACTCTGACGGTCAATCAGCCCCAGCATTTT	CASQTLTVNQPQHF
TRBV7-9	TRBJ2-3	TRBD2	-	TGTGCCAGCAGCCACGGGCTAGCGGGAGTCACAGATACGCAGTATTTT	CASSHGLAGVTDTQYF
TRBV9	TRBJ1-5	-	few	TGTGCCAGCAGCGTGGGGCCGGAACCCAATCAGCCCCAGCATTTT	CASSVGPEPNQPQHF
TRBV14	TRBJ2-1	TRBD1	-	TGTGCCAGCAGCCAAGAAGGGTTAGGTCGAATTCCGACAGGGAACAATGAGCAGTTCTTC	CASSQEGLGRIPTGNNEQFF
TRBV27	TRBJ2-5	-	-	TGTGCCAGCAGTTCCCTCCCGACAGGAGTTCAAGAGACCCAGTACTTC	CASSSLPTGVQETQYF
TRBV6-5	TRBJ2-5	TRBD2	-	TGTGCCAGCCGTCTAGCGGGAGTGGGGGAGACCCAGTACTTC	CASRLAGVGETQYF
TRBV6-1	TRBJ2-7	-	-	TGTGCCAGCAGTGAAGCGGCGGCGCCCTACGAGCAGTACTTC	CASSEAAAPYEQYF
TRBV27	TRBJ1-6	-	-	TGTGCCAGCAGACTAACAGGGTGGGGTTCACCCCTCCACTTT	CASRLTGWGSPLHF
TRBV5-1	TRBJ2-1	TRBD1	-	TGCGCCAGCAGCGGGGGACAGGGGGCCTACAATGAGCAGTTCTTC	CASSGGQGAYNEQFF
TRBV5-1	TRBJ2-1	TRBD2	once	TGCGCCAGCAGCTCACGGAGCGGGGGGGCATTCTTC	CASSSRSGGAFF
TRBV7-2	TRBJ2-4	TRBD2	-	TGTGCCAGCAGCTCGGGACTAGCGGTAGCCAAAAACATTCAGTACTTC	CASSSGLAVAKNIQYF
TRBV6-5	TRBJ1-3	TRBD1	-	TGTGCCAGCACAGGCGAGACAGGGGTTTTCTCCATATATTTT	CASTGETGVFSIYF
TRBV7-2	TRBJ2-1	-	-	TGTGCCAGCAGACACCGGGTATTTGTCGACAATGAGCAGTTCTTC	CASRHRVFVDNEQFF
TRBV5-6	TRBJ1-3	TRBD1	-	TGTGCCAGCAGCACAGGGACAGGGGCTGGAAACACCATATATTTT	CASSTGTGAGNTIYF
TRBV29-1	TRBJ1-2	TRBD1	-	TGCAGCGCTACCGACAGGGTCTATGGCTACACCTTC	CSATDRVYGYTF
TRBV29-1	TRBJ1-2	TRBD1	-	TGCAGCGTTCGGACAGGGGCCCAATATGGCTACACCTTC	CSVRTGAQYGYTF
TRBV5-6	TRBJ2-3	-	-	TGTGCCAGCAGCTTGGCCCGGACTACTCACACAGATACGCAGTATTTT	CASSLARTTHTDTQYF